The 27 T cell receptor beta chains reported below all come from one sample, sequenced in a study of T cell responses to AZD1222 COVID-19 vaccine. The repertoire was sequenced with immunoSEQ multiplex PCR; TCRdb's copy has only in-frame clones and lacks some. The table lists some 180,000 clones, roughly 92% of them singletons. Sequenced material: peripheral blood, taken on day 0 of AZD1222 vaccination. The receptors derive from an adult in good health.

This chain joins TRBV5-4 and TRBJ2-2; D not certain. The CDR3 has 11 residues. Trimming took 5 bases from V and 4 from J, leaving 3 bases between them. Germline loops: CDR1 SGHNT, CDR2 YYREEE (reference sequence). The CDR3 DNA follows: TGTGCCAGCAGGTCCACCGGGGAGCTGTTTTTT. It translates to CASRSTGELFF.

This clone was detected once. J is TRBJ2-5 and V is TRBV6-5; D call uncertain. The ends were cut back, 10 bases at V and 3 bases at J, with 18 bases in the middle. The CDR3 consists of 14 residues. CDR1 MNHEY and CDR2 SVGAGI come from the germline V gene. CDR3 loop: CATNWLSNEETQYF. The CDR3 nucleotides read TGTGCCACGAACTGGTTGAGTAACGAAGAGACCCAGTACTTC.

V usage is TRBV5-4 and J usage is TRBJ1-2; no clear D gene. The CDR3 loop spans 15 amino acids. The V and J ends lost 1 base and 3 bases respectively, with 13 bases between them. From germline, CDR1 is SGHNT and CDR2 YYREEE (reference sequence). The DNA for the CDR3 is TGTGCCAGCAGCTTGCGGATTAGGGTTGACTATGGCTACACCTTC. Translated, it gives CASSLRIRVDYGYTF.

The chain couples TRBV7-3 to TRBJ2-2; 8 positions match TRBD1. The germline V gene has CDR1 SGHTA and CDR2 FQGTGA. This CDR3 has 14 residues. J lost 2 bases, V lost 7 bases, and 3 bases had no gene match. This CDR3 is CASTGQGNTGELFF. In DNA form, the CDR3 reads TGTGCCAGCACCGGACAGGGTAACACCGGGGAGCTGTTTTTT.

The chain carries TRBV28 and TRBJ2-1; D is perhaps TRBD1 (6 bases). V was shortened by 5 bases and J by 6 bases, with 23 bases between the two germline ends. Germline CDR1 and CDR2: MDHEN and SYDVKM. CDR3 length: 17 residues. CDR3 loop: CASSGAPGESRGNEQFF. The CDR3 DNA reads as TGTGCCAGCAGTGGGGCCCCAGGGGAAAGTAGAGGCAATGAGCAGTTCTTC. Drawing the rest from reference TRBV28 and TRBJ2-1, the complete variable domain is DVKVTQSSRYLVKRTGEKVFLECVQDMDHENMFWYRQDPGLGLRLIYFSYDVKMKEKGDIPEGYSVSREKKERFSLILESASTNQTSMYLCASSGAPGESRGNEQFFGPGTRLTVL.

The V gene is TRBV5-1, the J gene TRBJ2-1, with a possible D match to TRBD2 (6 bases). Germline values: CDR1 SGHRS, CDR2 YFSETQ. The CDR3 runs 14 residues. V gave up 4 bases and J gave up 8 bases, with 16 bases separating them. The CDR3 spells CASSPGLAPHEQFF. CDR3 DNA sequence: TGCGCCAGCAGCCCGGGACTCGCGCCCCATGAGCAGTTCTTC.

This chain connects TRBV6-5 to TRBJ2-5; 8 bases fit TRBD2. V gave up 0 bases and J gave up 5 bases; unmatched junction bases: 8. The CDR3 spans 16 residues. Germline V gives CDR1 MNHEY, CDR2 SVGAGI. CDR3 bases: TGTGCCAGCAGTTACTCACAAGCGGGGGCGGGGGAGACCCAGTACTTC. The encoded protein is CASSYSQAGAGETQYF.

The V call is TRBV18, the J call TRBJ1-4, with TRBD1 as a possible D gene (5 bases). With 0 bases removed from V and 1 base from J, the gap between germline ends came to 15 bases. The CDR3 extends over 18 amino acids. Looked up from germline, CDR1 is KGHSH and CDR2 is LQKENI. The CDR3 DNA reads TGTGCCAGCTCACCACCGAGTCTCTACAGGCAAACTAATGAAAAACTGTTTTTT. It is translated as CASSPPSLYRQTNEKLFF.

This rearrangement joins TRBV4-3 to TRBJ2-1, with 7 bases matching TRBD1. Trimming at V came to 0 bases and at J to 9 bases, leaving 17 bases not matched to a gene. This CDR3 has 18 amino acids. The germline CDR1 and CDR2 sequences are LGHNA and YSLEER. CDR3 sequence reads: CASSQEEYGQAKQLEQFF. The CDR3 DNA reads as TGCGCCAGCAGCCAAGAGGAGTACGGACAGGCGAAACAACTTGAGCAGTTCTTC.

This clone was recorded only once. The V call is TRBV5-1, the J call TRBJ2-1; 7 positions agree with TRBD1. The CDR3 spans 15 residues. Germline V CDR1 and CDR2: SGHRS, YFSETQ. Trimming removed 4 bases from V and 5 bases from J; junction bases left unmatched: 9. The CDR3 DNA reads TGCGCCAGCAGCGGACCGGGACAGCTTAACAATGAGCAGTTCTTC. Protein sequence: CASSGPGQLNNEQFF.

The gene calls are TRBV23-1 and TRBJ2-7, with D possibly being TRBD1 (6 bases). TRBV23-1 is treated as an ORF (open reading frame) with a function not yet certain. The V and J ends lost 9 bases and 5 bases respectively, with 20 bases between them. The CDR3 has 14 residues. The CDR3 DNA follows: TGCGCCAGGCCGGGACAAAAAGGGAGCCACGAGCAGTACTTC. Translation gives CARPGQKGSHEQYF.

This chain uses TRBV4-1 with TRBJ2-7; 7 nucleotides align to TRBD1. Germline V lookup: CDR1 MGHRA, CDR2 YSYEKL. Trimming took 4 bases from V and 5 from J; bases not matched to a gene: 8. The CDR3 totals 14 residues. CDR3 coding DNA: TGCGCCAGCAGCCCTCGACAGGGTATTCACGAGCAGTACTTC. This translates into CASSPRQGIHEQYF.

The chain combines TRBV5-4 with TRBJ1-3; 7 bases agree with TRBD1. V lost 4 bases, J lost 0 bases, and 10 bases stayed unmatched. Per germline, CDR1 SGHNT and CDR2 YYREEE (reference sequence). The CDR3 extends over 17 amino acids. The CDR3 loop reads CASSPRTGFSSGNTIYF. CDR3 nucleotides: TGTGCCAGCAGCCCCAGGACAGGATTTTCCTCTGGAAACACCATATATTTT.

Points on this clone: One end of the junction does not line up with germline, which may come from a read error. This chain links TRBV3-1 (or the pseudogene TRBV3-2) with TRBJ2-3, with D perhaps being TRBD1 or TRBD2 (5 bases each). CDR1 is LGHDT and CDR2 is YNNKEL in the germline V gene (reference sequence). This CDR3 comprises 13 residues. CDR3 protein: CASSQGEGQGRHF. The DNA of the CDR3 is TGTGCCAGCAGCCAGGGAGAGGGGCAGGGACGGCATTTT.

The chain recombines TRBV11-2 with TRBJ2-2; 7 bases are shared with TRBD2. CDR1 and CDR2 from the germline V gene are SGHAT and FQNNGV. Germline trimming cut 8 bases from V and 0 bases from J; bases unmatched to any gene: 6. The CDR3 loop spans 15 amino acids. DNA for the CDR3: TGTGCCAGCCACCGGGGGGTTTCGAACACCGGGGAGCTGTTTTTT. This codes for CASHRGVSNTGELFF.

The chain employs TRBV6-1 and TRBJ2-3, with 10 bases that match TRBD2. The V and J ends lost 4 bases and 0 bases, in that order; junction bases with no gene match: 7. This CDR3 contains 17 residues. Germline assignment: CDR1 MNHNS and CDR2 SASEGT. The CDR3 sequence: CASSVLSGGVSTDTQYF. CDR3 nucleotides: TGTGCCAGCAGTGTCCTCAGCGGGGGGGTCAGCACAGATACGCAGTATTTT.

In nucleotides, the CDR3 is TGTGCCAGTAGTATAGGGGGTGGTCAAGAGACCCAGTACTTC. Protein sequence: CASSIGGGQETQYF. The V gene is TRBV19, the J gene TRBJ2-5; D unresolved. The CDR3 is made up of 14 amino acids. V was trimmed by 1 base and J by 2 bases, leaving 8 bases between them. Germline CDR1 is LNHDA and CDR2 is SQIVND (reference sequence). The full variable domain, in which reference TRBV19 and TRBJ2-5 provide the parts outside the CDR3, is DGGITQSPKYLFRKEGQNVTLSCEQNLNHDAMYWYRQDPGQGLRLIYYSQIVNDFQKGDIAEGYSVSREKKESFPLTVTSAQKNPTAFYLCASSIGGGQETQYFGPGTRLLVL.

This chain uses TRBV7-9 with TRBJ2-7, with 9 bases that match TRBD1. The length of the CDR3 is 16 residues. V dropped 4 bases and J dropped 2; count of bases not matched to a gene: 9. CDR1 is SEHNR and CDR2 is FQNEAQ in the germline V gene (reference sequence). CDR3 coding DNA: TGTGCCAGCAGCTCCCGGGACAGGGAAGCGGCCTACGAGCAGTACTTC. It specifies CASSSRDREAAYEQYF.

In this sample, this clone turned up a few times. This chain connects TRBV6-5 to TRBJ1-6; 8 bases map to TRBD1. Per the germline V gene, CDR1 is MNHEY and CDR2 is SVGAGI. The CDR3 totals 14 residues. The V segment lost 4 bases and the J segment 14 bases; nucleotides outside the gene matches: 10. CDR3 sequence (DNA): TGTGCCAGCAGTTTCGGACAGGGAGTGTTAACCCTCCACTTT. It specifies CASSFGQGVLTLHF.

The chain has TRBV5-4 and TRBJ1-2; no clear D. This CDR3 spans 12 amino acids. The V end lost 0 bases, the J end lost 3 bases, and 3 bases lay between the germline ends. Germline-derived CDR1 and CDR2 are SGHNT and YYREEE (reference sequence). CDR3 region: CASSLDYYGYTF. The CDR3 DNA reads as TGTGCCAGCAGCTTGGACTACTATGGCTACACCTTC.

The V and J genes are TRBV27 and TRBJ1-2; D not resolved. Trimming took 5 bases from V and 3 from J, leaving 16 bases between them. The CDR3 is made up of 15 amino acids. Germline CDR1 MNHEY, CDR2 SMNVEV (reference sequence). The CDR3 coding sequence is TGTGCCAGCAGTATTAGTTCGGGTAGGGACTATGGCTACACCTTC. Translated, it gives CASSISSGRDYGYTF.

As DNA, the CDR3 is TGTGCCAGTACCCTTCTGGCGGGAAACACCGGGGAGCTGTTTTTT. Translating it yields CASTLLAGNTGELFF. This chain joins TRBV19 and TRBJ2-2, with a tentative D call TRBD2 (6 bases). The germline V and J ends were trimmed by 7 bases and 2 bases, with 14 bases remaining between them. The germline V gene has CDR1 LNHDA and CDR2 SQIVND (reference sequence). This CDR3 comprises 15 residues.

V and J are TRBV3-1 (or the pseudogene TRBV3-2) and TRBJ1-2, with no clear D. The CDR3 is made up of 14 amino acids. V was cut by 0 bases and J by 8 bases, with 13 bases left in between. Germline lookup yields CDR1 LGHDT and CDR2 YNNKEL (reference sequence). In nucleotides, the CDR3 is TGTGCCAGCAGCCAAGAAGGCAGATGGAACGGCTACACCTTC. Residues: CASSQEGRWNGYTF.

The rearrangement uses TRBV29-1 and TRBJ2-7, with 10 bases identical to TRBD1. With 0 bases clipped from V and 4 bases from J, the junction kept 6 bases outside the gene matches. The CDR3 loop spans 15 amino acids. Germline V gene data show CDR1 as SQVTM and CDR2 as ANQGSEA. The CDR3, as DNA: TGCAGCGTTGAAGATGAGGGGACAGGGGTTTACGAGCAGTACTTC. Encoded protein: CSVEDEGTGVYEQYF.

The chain is built from TRBV19 and TRBJ2-3; 7 positions match TRBD1. Germline assignment: CDR1 LNHDA and CDR2 SQIVND (reference sequence). The V and J ends lost 6 bases and 4 bases, in that order; junction bases with no gene match: 7. This CDR3 contains 14 residues. CDR3 DNA sequence: TGTGCCAGTAGAAGGGGGCGCAATTCAGATACGCAGTATTTT. It is translated as CASRRGRNSDTQYF.

The gene calls are TRBV2 and TRBJ2-1; a weak D match, TRBD2 (6 bases). The germline V gene encodes CDR1 SNHLY and CDR2 FYNNEI. V was shortened by 6 bases and J by 16 bases, with 13 bases between the two germline ends. CDR3 length: 10 amino acids. The CDR3 sequence is CASSPGLLFF. CDR3 bases: TGTGCCAGCAGCCCGGGACTGTTATTCTTC.

V and J are TRBV19 and TRBJ1-2; D may be TRBD1 (5 bases). Trimming removed 3 bases at V and 2 bases at J, with 10 bases between. The CDR3 sequence is 14 residues long. Per the germline V gene, CDR1 is LNHDA and CDR2 is SQIVND (reference sequence). The CDR3: CASSMSDRNYGYTF. CDR3 nucleotides: TGTGCCAGTAGTATGTCTGACAGAAACTATGGCTACACCTTC.